This T cell receptor beta chain was sequenced for a study of blood T cells in healthy people across ages. This clonotype was observed a single time. Its antigen is not known. Study-level points and caveats: Diversity estimated from one million T cells was considered an underestimate. A conclusive naive versus antigen-experienced comparison was prevented by the unsorted PBMCs.

The CDR3 has 15 amino acids. V lost 6 bases and J lost 5; bases outside the gene matches: 11. Using a J-beta primer mix together with a sample-barcoded 5' primer, a second PCR was run for roughly 6 to 12 cycles. With 12 random nucleotides, a template-switch adaptor tagged each individual cDNA molecule. TCRdb itself ran the 5' RACE reads through MiXCR, one entry per CDR3 protein. Among under 1,000,000 distinct CDR3 sequences, about 45% were seen once, and the ten largest hold 15% to 20%. The donors, aged about 6 to 90, were healthy Caucasians from Russia. This sequence was found in an elderly man in good health. Sequencing was performed on blood. The J gene is TRBJ2-5, the V gene TRBV12-3 or TRBV12-4; TRBD2 agrees at 8 bases. The CDR3 region has the DNA TGTGCCAGCAGCCAGACCGGGGGGGTCGGGGAGACCCAGTACTTC. Protein product: CASSQTGGVGETQYF.